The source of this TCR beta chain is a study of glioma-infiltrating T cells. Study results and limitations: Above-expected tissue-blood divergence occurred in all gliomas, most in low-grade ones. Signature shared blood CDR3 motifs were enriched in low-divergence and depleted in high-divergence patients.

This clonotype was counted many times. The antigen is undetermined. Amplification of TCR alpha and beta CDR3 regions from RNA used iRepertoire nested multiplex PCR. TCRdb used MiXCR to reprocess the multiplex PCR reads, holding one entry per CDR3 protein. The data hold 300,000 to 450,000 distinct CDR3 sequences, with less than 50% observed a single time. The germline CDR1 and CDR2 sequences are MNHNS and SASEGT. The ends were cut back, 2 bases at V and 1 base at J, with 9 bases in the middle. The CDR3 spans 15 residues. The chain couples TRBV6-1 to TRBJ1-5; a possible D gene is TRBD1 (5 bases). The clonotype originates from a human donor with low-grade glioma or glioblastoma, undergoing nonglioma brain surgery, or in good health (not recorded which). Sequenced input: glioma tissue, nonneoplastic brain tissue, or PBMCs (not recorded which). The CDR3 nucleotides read TGTGCCAGCAGTGAATATGGGGGAAGCAATCAGCCCCAGCATTTT. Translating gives CASSEYGGSNQPQHF.